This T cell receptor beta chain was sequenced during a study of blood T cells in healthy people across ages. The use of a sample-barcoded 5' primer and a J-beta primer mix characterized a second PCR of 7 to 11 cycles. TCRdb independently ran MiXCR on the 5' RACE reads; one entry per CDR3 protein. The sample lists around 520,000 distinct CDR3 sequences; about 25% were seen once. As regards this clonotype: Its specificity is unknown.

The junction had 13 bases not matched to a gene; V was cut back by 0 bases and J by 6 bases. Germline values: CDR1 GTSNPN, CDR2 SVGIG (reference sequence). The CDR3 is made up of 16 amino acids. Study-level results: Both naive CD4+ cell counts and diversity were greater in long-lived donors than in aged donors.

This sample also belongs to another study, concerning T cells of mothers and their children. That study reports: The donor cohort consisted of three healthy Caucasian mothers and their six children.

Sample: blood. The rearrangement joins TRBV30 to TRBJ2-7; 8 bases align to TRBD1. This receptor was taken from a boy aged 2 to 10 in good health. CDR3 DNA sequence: TGTGCCTGGAGTGTACTCCGGGACTGGGGACAGGTCGAGCAGTACTTC. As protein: CAWSVLRDWGQVEQYF.